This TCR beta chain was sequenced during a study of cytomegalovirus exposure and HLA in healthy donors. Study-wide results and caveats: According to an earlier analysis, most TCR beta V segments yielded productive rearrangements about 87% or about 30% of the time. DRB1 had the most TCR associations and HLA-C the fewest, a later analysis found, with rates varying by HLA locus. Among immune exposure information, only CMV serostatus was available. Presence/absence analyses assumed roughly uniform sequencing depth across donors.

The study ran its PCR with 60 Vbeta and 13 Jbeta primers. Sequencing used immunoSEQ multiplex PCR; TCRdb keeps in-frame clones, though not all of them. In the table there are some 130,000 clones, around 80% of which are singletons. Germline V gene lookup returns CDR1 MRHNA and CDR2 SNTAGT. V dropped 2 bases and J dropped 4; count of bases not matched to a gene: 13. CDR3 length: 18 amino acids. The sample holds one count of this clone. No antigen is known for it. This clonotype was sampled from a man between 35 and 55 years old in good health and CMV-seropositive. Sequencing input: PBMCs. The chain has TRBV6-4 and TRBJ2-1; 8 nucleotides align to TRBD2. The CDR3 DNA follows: TGTGCCAGCAGTGACCCCCGTGCGAGTAGCGGGGTTTACAATGAGCAGTTCTTC. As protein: CASSDPRASSGVYNEQFF.